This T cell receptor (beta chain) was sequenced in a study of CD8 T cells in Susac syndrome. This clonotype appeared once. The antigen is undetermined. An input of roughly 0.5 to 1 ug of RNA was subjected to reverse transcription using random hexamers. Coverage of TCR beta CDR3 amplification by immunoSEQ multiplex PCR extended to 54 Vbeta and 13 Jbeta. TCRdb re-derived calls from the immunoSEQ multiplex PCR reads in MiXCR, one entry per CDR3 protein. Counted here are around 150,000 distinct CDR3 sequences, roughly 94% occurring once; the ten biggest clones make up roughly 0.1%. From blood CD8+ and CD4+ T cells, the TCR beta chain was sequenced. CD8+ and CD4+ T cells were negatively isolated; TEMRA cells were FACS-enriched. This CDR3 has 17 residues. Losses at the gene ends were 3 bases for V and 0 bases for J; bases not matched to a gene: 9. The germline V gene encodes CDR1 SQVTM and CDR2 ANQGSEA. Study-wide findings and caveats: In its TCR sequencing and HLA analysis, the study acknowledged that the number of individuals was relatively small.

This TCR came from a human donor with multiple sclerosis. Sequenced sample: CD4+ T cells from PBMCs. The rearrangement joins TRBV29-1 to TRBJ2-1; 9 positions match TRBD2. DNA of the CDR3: TGCAGCGTTGACTCTGCTAGCGGGGCGAGCTCCTACAATGAGCAGTTCTTC. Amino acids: CSVDSASGASSYNEQFF.